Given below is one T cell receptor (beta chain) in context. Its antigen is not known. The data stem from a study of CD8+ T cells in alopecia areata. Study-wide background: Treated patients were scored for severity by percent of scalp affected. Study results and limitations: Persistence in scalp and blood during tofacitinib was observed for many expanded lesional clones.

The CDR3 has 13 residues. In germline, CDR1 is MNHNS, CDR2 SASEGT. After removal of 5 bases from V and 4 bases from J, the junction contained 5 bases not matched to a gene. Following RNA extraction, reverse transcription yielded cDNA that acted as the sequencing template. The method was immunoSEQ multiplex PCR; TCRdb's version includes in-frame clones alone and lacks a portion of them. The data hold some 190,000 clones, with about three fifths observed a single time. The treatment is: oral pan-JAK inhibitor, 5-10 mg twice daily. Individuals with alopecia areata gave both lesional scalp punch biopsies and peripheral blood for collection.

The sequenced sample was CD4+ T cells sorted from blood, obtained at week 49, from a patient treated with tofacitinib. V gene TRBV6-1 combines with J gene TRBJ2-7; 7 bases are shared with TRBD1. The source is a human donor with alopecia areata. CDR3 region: CASSTGTVYEQYF. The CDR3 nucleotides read TGTGCCAGCAGTACCGGGACAGTGTACGAGCAGTACTTC.